These T cell receptor beta chains were read from a single sample in a study of T cells after yellow fever vaccination. One entry per CDR3 protein, called by TCRdb with MiXCR from the 5' RACE reads. The table shows about 240,000 distinct CDR3 sequences, with 6.9% occurring only once. The sequencing used CD4+ T cells sorted from PBMCs, collected 15 days after the yellow fever booster vaccination. These receptors came from a young man who received the YFV17D yellow fever vaccine. CDR3s include the opening cysteine and the closing phenylalanine or tryptophan. Fields, in order: CDR3 protein, CDR3 DNA, V gene, clone size, J gene, D gene. A D gene is named only where the DNA matches it firmly. The size of a clone is reported for some rows only, either as once, few or many, or as a class for expanded clones.

CDR3aa: CASSLRQRDYEQYF
CDR3nt: TGTGCCAGCAGCTTAAGACAGAGAGACTACGAGCAGTACTTC
v_gene: TRBV7-9
abundance: many
j_gene: TRBJ2-7
d_gene: -

CDR3aa: CASSTRLVGGTQYF
CDR3nt: TGTGCCAGCAGCACCCGGTTGGTAGGCGGTACGCAGTATTTT
v_gene: TRBV5-6
abundance: many
j_gene: TRBJ2-3
d_gene: -

CDR3aa: CASSPVGQPSYEQYF
CDR3nt: TGCGCCAGCAGCCCGGTGGGACAGCCAAGCTACGAGCAGTACTTC
v_gene: TRBV5-1
abundance: -
j_gene: TRBJ2-7
d_gene: TRBD1

CDR3aa: CASSSPGTRYQYF
CDR3nt: TGTGCCAGCAGCTCCCCCGGGACACGGTACCAGTACTTC
v_gene: TRBV7-2
abundance: many
j_gene: TRBJ2-5
d_gene: -

CDR3aa: CSARPPGEGYGYTF
CDR3nt: TGCAGTGCGAGGCCGCCGGGGGAGGGCTATGGCTACACCTTC
v_gene: TRBV20-1
abundance: -
j_gene: TRBJ1-2
d_gene: -

CDR3aa: CASSLLTYEQYF
CDR3nt: TGTGCCAGCAGTTTACTGACCTACGAGCAGTACTTC
v_gene: TRBV12-3/TRBV12-4
abundance: many
j_gene: TRBJ2-7
d_gene: -

CDR3aa: CSASGAVTSTDTQYF
CDR3nt: TGCAGTGCTAGTGGAGCGGTAACAAGCACAGATACGCAGTATTTT
v_gene: TRBV20-1
abundance: few
j_gene: TRBJ2-3
d_gene: -

CDR3aa: CASSEGGSSYEQYF
CDR3nt: TGTGCCAGCAGTGAGGGCGGGAGCTCCTACGAGCAGTACTTC
v_gene: TRBV25-1
abundance: -
j_gene: TRBJ2-7
d_gene: TRBD2

CDR3aa: CASSLNNQPQHF
CDR3nt: TGTGCCAGCAGCCTGAATAATCAGCCCCAGCATTTT
v_gene: TRBV5-8
abundance: -
j_gene: TRBJ1-5
d_gene: -

CDR3aa: CASSPEVGYEQYF
CDR3nt: TGCGCCAGCAGCCCAGAGGTGGGGTACGAGCAGTACTTC
v_gene: TRBV5-1
abundance: many
j_gene: TRBJ2-7
d_gene: -

CDR3aa: CASSPRSLADTQYF
CDR3nt: TGCGCCAGCAGCCCCCGATCATTGGCAGATACGCAGTATTTT
v_gene: TRBV4-3
abundance: many
j_gene: TRBJ2-3
d_gene: -

CDR3aa: CSARILAGSSYNEQFF
CDR3nt: TGCAGTGCTAGAATCCTAGCGGGTAGCTCCTACAATGAGCAGTTCTTC
v_gene: TRBV20-1
abundance: -
j_gene: TRBJ2-1
d_gene: TRBD2

CDR3aa: CASSFGGLNTGELFF
CDR3nt: TGTGCCAGCAGTTTTGGGGGACTGAACACCGGGGAGCTGTTTTTT
v_gene: TRBV28
abundance: -
j_gene: TRBJ2-2
d_gene: -

CDR3aa: CSVVGQGKGETQYF
CDR3nt: TGCAGCGTTGTAGGACAGGGAAAGGGAGAGACCCAGTACTTC
v_gene: TRBV29-1
abundance: few
j_gene: TRBJ2-5
d_gene: TRBD1

CDR3aa: CASSETGLAPFEQFF
CDR3nt: TGTGCCAGCAGCGAGACGGGACTAGCGCCTTTTGAGCAGTTCTTC
v_gene: TRBV7-2
abundance: few
j_gene: TRBJ2-1
d_gene: TRBD2

CDR3aa: CASSYSKTGGYQETQYF
CDR3nt: TGTGCCAGCAGTTACTCGAAAACAGGGGGGTACCAAGAGACCCAGTACTTC
v_gene: TRBV6-5
abundance: many
j_gene: TRBJ2-5
d_gene: TRBD1

CDR3aa: CASSPTNFQETQYF
CDR3nt: TGTGCCAGCTCACCCACAAATTTCCAAGAGACCCAGTACTTC
v_gene: TRBV18
abundance: many
j_gene: TRBJ2-5
d_gene: -

CDR3aa: CASGPGRSGNTIYF
CDR3nt: TGTGCCAGCGGCCCAGGACGCTCTGGAAACACCATATATTTT
v_gene: TRBV6-5
abundance: few
j_gene: TRBJ1-3
d_gene: -

CDR3aa: CASSPPTASIAEAFF
CDR3nt: TGTGCCAGCTCACCACCTACCGCGAGCATCGCTGAAGCTTTCTTT
v_gene: TRBV18
abundance: many
j_gene: TRBJ1-1
d_gene: -

CDR3aa: CASSLGSQNIQYF
CDR3nt: TGTGCCAGCAGCTTGGGGAGTCAAAACATTCAGTACTTC
v_gene: TRBV7-9
abundance: many
j_gene: TRBJ2-4
d_gene: -

CDR3aa: CASSLIITQYF
CDR3nt: TGTGCCAGCAGCTTAATAATTACGCAGTATTTT
v_gene: TRBV7-2
abundance: few
j_gene: TRBJ2-3
d_gene: -

CDR3aa: CASSPGMLQETQYF
CDR3nt: TGTGCCAGCAGTCCGGGGATGTTACAAGAGACCCAGTACTTC
v_gene: TRBV9
abundance: -
j_gene: TRBJ2-5
d_gene: -

CDR3aa: CASSLGNREVETQYF
CDR3nt: TGCGCCAGCAGCTTGGGTAACAGGGAGGTAGAGACCCAGTACTTC
v_gene: TRBV5-1
abundance: few
j_gene: TRBJ2-5
d_gene: -

CDR3aa: CASSQDWASGRFPTRQYF
CDR3nt: TGCGCCAGCAGCCAAGATTGGGCTAGCGGGAGGTTCCCGACTCGGCAGTACTTC
v_gene: TRBV4-3
abundance: few
j_gene: TRBJ2-7
d_gene: TRBD2

CDR3aa: CASSTSGRQTGELFF
CDR3nt: TGTGCCAGCAGTACTAGCGGGAGGCAAACCGGGGAGCTGTTTTTT
v_gene: TRBV2
abundance: few
j_gene: TRBJ2-2
d_gene: TRBD2

CDR3aa: CASSPRAGSSYNEQFF
CDR3nt: TGCGCCAGCAGCCCCCGAGCGGGGAGCTCCTACAATGAGCAGTTCTTC
v_gene: TRBV5-1
abundance: -
j_gene: TRBJ2-1
d_gene: TRBD2

CDR3aa: CASSGWDREFYEQYF
CDR3nt: TGTGCCAGCAGCGGGTGGGACAGGGAATTCTACGAGCAGTACTTC
v_gene: TRBV5-5
abundance: many
j_gene: TRBJ2-7
d_gene: TRBD1

CDR3aa: CSARDSGTRGGDTQYF
CDR3nt: TGCAGTGCTAGGGACTCCGGGACTAGGGGAGGTGATACGCAGTATTTT
v_gene: TRBV20-1
abundance: -
j_gene: TRBJ2-3
d_gene: TRBD2

CDR3aa: CASSIVLAGATDTQYF
CDR3nt: TGTGCCAGCAGCATTGTACTAGCGGGAGCCACAGATACGCAGTATTTT
v_gene: TRBV21-1
abundance: -
j_gene: TRBJ2-3
d_gene: -

CDR3aa: CASSGGTGELFF
CDR3nt: TGTGCCAGCTCTGGCGGAACCGGGGAGCTGTTTTTT
v_gene: TRBV18
abundance: many
j_gene: TRBJ2-2
d_gene: -

CDR3aa: CASSWSASGSHEQFF
CDR3nt: TGTGCCAGCAGCTGGTCGGCTAGCGGGAGCCATGAGCAGTTCTTC
v_gene: TRBV7-8
abundance: many
j_gene: TRBJ2-1
d_gene: TRBD2

CDR3aa: CSPGLHQETQYF
CDR3nt: TGCAGCCCGGGACTCCACCAAGAGACCCAGTACTTC
v_gene: TRBV20-1
abundance: -
j_gene: TRBJ2-5
d_gene: -

CDR3aa: CASRKQGDEKLFF
CDR3nt: TGTGCCAGCAGGAAACAGGGAGATGAAAAACTGTTTTTT
v_gene: TRBV5-4
abundance: few
j_gene: TRBJ1-4
d_gene: -

CDR3aa: CSAVATGNTIYF
CDR3nt: TGCAGTGCGGTAGCCACTGGAAACACCATATATTTT
v_gene: TRBV20-1
abundance: -
j_gene: TRBJ1-3
d_gene: -

CDR3aa: CSALADREGGYTF
CDR3nt: TGCAGTGCCCTAGCGGACAGGGAGGGTGGCTACACCTTC
v_gene: TRBV20-1
abundance: -
j_gene: TRBJ1-2
d_gene: TRBD1

CDR3aa: CASSAARGDGYTF
CDR3nt: TGTGCCAGCAGCGCCGCGCGGGGGGACGGCTACACCTTC
v_gene: TRBV9
abundance: few
j_gene: TRBJ1-2
d_gene: -

CDR3aa: CASSPAGGGNEQYF
CDR3nt: TGTGCCAGCAGCCCTGCTGGGGGAGGTAACGAGCAGTACTTC
v_gene: TRBV4-2
abundance: few
j_gene: TRBJ2-7
d_gene: -

CDR3aa: CASNARGGNQPQHF
CDR3nt: TGTGCCAGCAACGCGAGGGGGGGCAATCAGCCCCAGCATTTT
v_gene: TRBV7-8
abundance: few
j_gene: TRBJ1-5
d_gene: -

CDR3aa: CASSRWVGGLNTGELFF
CDR3nt: TGTGCCAGCAGCCGCTGGGTCGGGGGGCTGAACACCGGGGAGCTGTTTTTT
v_gene: TRBV7-6
abundance: -
j_gene: TRBJ2-2
d_gene: -

CDR3aa: CASSLGQLETQYF
CDR3nt: TGTGCCAGCAGTTTAGGGCAGTTAGAGACCCAGTACTTC
v_gene: TRBV12-3/TRBV12-4
abundance: many
j_gene: TRBJ2-5
d_gene: -

CDR3aa: CASSSDRGRATQYF
CDR3nt: TGTGCCAGCAGCTCAGACAGGGGCCGCGCTACGCAGTATTTT
v_gene: TRBV7-2
abundance: few
j_gene: TRBJ2-3
d_gene: TRBD1

CDR3aa: CASSLAGVFPGELFF
CDR3nt: TGTGCCAGCAGCTTGGCGGGAGTCTTTCCCGGGGAGCTGTTTTTT
v_gene: TRBV5-4
abundance: -
j_gene: TRBJ2-2
d_gene: -

CDR3aa: CASSQDNPGLGYTGELFF
CDR3nt: TGCGCCAGCAGCCAAGATAATCCAGGCTTAGGGTACACCGGGGAGCTGTTTTTT
v_gene: TRBV4-3
abundance: few
j_gene: TRBJ2-2
d_gene: -

CDR3aa: CASSLLTAGDAGEQYF
CDR3nt: TGTGCCAGCAGCCTGCTAACAGCGGGGGACGCCGGAGAGCAGTACTTC
v_gene: TRBV7-8
abundance: few
j_gene: TRBJ2-7
d_gene: TRBD2

CDR3aa: CAIAESSYEQYF
CDR3nt: TGTGCCATCGCGGAAAGCTCCTACGAGCAGTACTTC
v_gene: TRBV10-3
abundance: many
j_gene: TRBJ2-7
d_gene: -

CDR3aa: CASSLGLLGSGNQPQHF
CDR3nt: TGTGCCAGCAGTTTAGGTCTACTGGGTTCGGGCAATCAGCCCCAGCATTTT
v_gene: TRBV12-3/TRBV12-4
abundance: few
j_gene: TRBJ1-5
d_gene: -

CDR3aa: CASSLVGTGARGNEQYF
CDR3nt: TGTGCCAGCAGCTTAGTCGGGACTGGGGCCAGGGGGAACGAGCAGTACTTC
v_gene: TRBV7-6
abundance: -
j_gene: TRBJ2-7
d_gene: -

CDR3aa: CASSQDQASRLTEAFF
CDR3nt: TGCGCCAGCAGCCAAGATCAGGCCTCCCGGTTAACTGAAGCTTTCTTT
v_gene: TRBV4-3
abundance: -
j_gene: TRBJ1-1
d_gene: -

CDR3aa: CSVEDRRGTEAFF
CDR3nt: TGCAGCGTTGAAGACAGAAGAGGGACTGAAGCTTTCTTT
v_gene: TRBV29-1
abundance: few
j_gene: TRBJ1-1
d_gene: -

CDR3aa: CSAGQGLHQETQYF
CDR3nt: TGCAGCGCTGGACAGGGCCTCCACCAAGAGACCCAGTACTTC
v_gene: TRBV29-1
abundance: few
j_gene: TRBJ2-5
d_gene: TRBD1

CDR3aa: CSASSQHLYEQYF
CDR3nt: TGCAGTGCTAGTAGCCAGCACCTCTACGAGCAGTACTTC
v_gene: TRBV20-1
abundance: few
j_gene: TRBJ2-7
d_gene: -

CDR3aa: CSAYNGGLTGELFF
CDR3nt: TGCAGTGCTTATAACGGGGGGCTCACCGGGGAGCTGTTTTTT
v_gene: TRBV20-1
abundance: many
j_gene: TRBJ2-2
d_gene: -

CDR3aa: CASSPIWDRELETQYF
CDR3nt: TGTGCCAGCAGCCCCATCTGGGACAGGGAATTGGAGACCCAGTACTTC
v_gene: TRBV7-2
abundance: many
j_gene: TRBJ2-5
d_gene: TRBD1

CDR3aa: CSATSRDGSYNEQFF
CDR3nt: TGCAGTGCTACTAGTAGGGATGGCTCTTACAATGAGCAGTTCTTC
v_gene: TRBV20-1
abundance: few
j_gene: TRBJ2-1
d_gene: -

CDR3aa: CASTISPETYGYTF
CDR3nt: TGTGCCAGCACCATAAGTCCTGAGACCTATGGCTACACCTTC
v_gene: TRBV9
abundance: -
j_gene: TRBJ1-2
d_gene: -